Listed here are 20 T cell receptor beta chains from one sample, sequenced in a study of cytomegalovirus exposure and HLA in healthy donors. Use of 60 Vbeta and 13 Jbeta primers characterized the PCR. Clones were sequenced by immunoSEQ multiplex PCR, and TCRdb holds only the in-frame ones, with some missing. The sample includes roughly 100,000 clones, around 70% of them seen just once. Sequenced sample: PBMCs. Source of these receptors: a man younger than 45 in good health and CMV-seronegative.

The rearrangement links TRBV6-6 to TRBJ1-4, with 8 bases lining up with TRBD1. Per germline, CDR1 MNHNY and CDR2 SVGAGI (reference sequence). This CDR3 is 16 amino acids long. The ends lost 6 bases at V and 7 bases at J; junction bases unmatched: 13. This CDR3 is CASRRTPGGEGEKLFF. CDR3 sequence (DNA): TGTGCCAGCAGGCGAACGCCAGGGGGCGAGGGTGAAAAACTGTTTTTT.

This sequence joins TRBV5-5 and TRBJ2-1; 10 nucleotides match TRBD2. Germline V gives CDR1 SGHKS, CDR2 YYEKEE (reference sequence). The CDR3 runs to 17 residues. Trimming at V came to 0 bases and at J to 8 bases, leaving 11 bases not matched to a gene. CDR3: CASSLEGGLASGDEQFF. As DNA, the CDR3 is TGTGCCAGCAGCTTGGAGGGGGGACTAGCGTCAGGGGATGAGCAGTTCTTC.

This clone was counted between two and nine times. This chain joins TRBV11-2 and TRBJ2-5, with 10 positions matching TRBD2. Germline-derived CDR1 and CDR2 are SGHAT and FQNNGV. The J segment lost 5 bases and the V segment lost 4 bases, leaving 7 bases of the junction unmatched. CDR3 length equals 15 residues. The CDR3 DNA follows: TGTGCCAGCAGCTCAAGGACTAGCGGAGGGGAGACCCAGTACTTC. This gives the protein CASSSRTSGGETQYF.

The rearrangement links TRBV29-1 to TRBJ1-1; 10 bases are shared with TRBD1. The CDR3 has 14 amino acids. V shed 5 bases, J shed 5 bases, and the junction held 8 bases outside the gene matches. Germline lookup yields CDR1 SQVTM and CDR2 ANQGSEA. CDR3: CSVRPTGGYTEAFF. DNA for the CDR3: TGCAGCGTTCGACCGACAGGGGGCTATACTGAAGCTTTCTTT.

CDR3: CSVKSGRAYEQYF. Here the CDR3 DNA reads TGCAGCGTTAAGAGCGGGAGGGCCTACGAGCAGTACTTC. V usage is TRBV29-1 and J usage is TRBJ2-7; the match to TRBD2 covers 10 bases. Losses at the gene ends were 5 bases for V and 2 bases for J; bases not matched to a gene: 3. The CDR3 loop spans 13 amino acids. Germline V CDR1 and CDR2: SQVTM, ANQGSEA.

This chain uses TRBV6-6 with TRBJ1-2; D unclear. V was pared by 5 bases and J by 4 bases, with 17 bases between. The CDR3 length is 15 residues. Germline V gene data show CDR1 as MNHNY and CDR2 as SVGAGI (reference sequence). CDR3 region: CASSPGGSPGYGYTF. The CDR3 coding sequence is TGTGCCAGCAGTCCCGGCGGGAGTCCGGGCTATGGCTACACCTTC.

Note on this clone: One end of the junction fails to match germline, which may point to a read error. The chain carries TRBV7-7 and TRBJ2-5; D remains unclear. This CDR3 spans 13 amino acids. Germline assignment: CDR1 SSHAT and CDR2 FNYEAQ (reference sequence). The CDR3 spells CASSLVLKETQYF. CDR3 sequence (DNA): TGTGCTAGCAGCTTAGTCTTAAAAGAGACCCAGTACTTC.

V usage is TRBV6-6 and J usage is TRBJ1-1, with 7 bases fitting TRBD1. The junction had 7 bases not matched to a gene; V was cut back by 5 bases and J by 7 bases. The CDR3 length is 13 residues. Germline CDR1 reads MNHNY; CDR2 reads SVGAGI (reference sequence). CDR3 residues: CASSPARDSEAFF. In DNA form, the CDR3 reads TGTGCCAGCAGTCCAGCCCGGGACAGTGAAGCTTTCTTT.

This chain uses TRBV18 with TRBJ2-2; 8 nucleotides agree with TRBD1. Germline-derived CDR1 and CDR2 are KGHSH and LQKENI. Trimming took 2 bases from V and 3 from J; bases not matched to a gene: 2. The CDR3 loop spans 15 amino acids. CDR3: CASSPETGDTGELFF. Written as DNA, the CDR3 is TGTGCCAGCTCACCAGAGACAGGGGACACCGGGGAGCTGTTTTTT.

This rearrangement joins TRBV19 to TRBJ1-1; 9 nucleotides align to TRBD1. V lost 5 bases to trimming and J lost 5 bases; unmatched junction nucleotides: 9. The CDR3 runs to 15 residues. CDR1 is LNHDA and CDR2 is SQIVND in the germline V gene (reference sequence). The CDR3 DNA follows: TGTGCCAGTAGTCCAGGACAGGGGCAAGTTACTGAAGCTTTCTTT. Protein product: CASSPGQGQVTEAFF.

J is TRBJ1-1 and V is TRBV19; no firm D call. Between the trimmed V and J ends, which lost 4 bases and 1 base, there was a span of 13 bases. The CDR3 runs to 15 residues. The germline V gene has CDR1 LNHDA and CDR2 SQIVND (reference sequence). CDR3 in amino acids: CASSSSGSRNTEAFF. Here the CDR3 DNA reads TGTGCCAGTAGTAGTAGCGGATCGAGGAACACTGAAGCTTTCTTT.

The V call is TRBV7-3, the J call TRBJ2-2; D might be TRBD1 (5 bases). This CDR3 spans 14 amino acids. V shed 5 bases and J shed 4 bases, with 11 bases lying between them. Germline loops: CDR1 SGHTA, CDR2 FQGTGA. The CDR3 is CASSVHQGTGELFF. CDR3 DNA: TGTGCCAGCAGCGTACATCAGGGCACCGGGGAGCTGTTTTTT.

This clone was detected once. V and J are TRBV9 and TRBJ2-3; 10 nucleotides match TRBD2. Unmatched junction bases numbered 5, after V lost 2 bases and J lost 5 bases. The CDR3 runs 15 residues. Looked up from germline, CDR1 is SGDLS and CDR2 is YYNGEE. CDR3 DNA: TGTGCCAGCAGCGTCGGGACTAGCGTGCAAGATACGCAGTATTTT. Translation gives CASSVGTSVQDTQYF.

The chain combines TRBV14 with TRBJ1-1, with D possibly being TRBD1 (6 bases). The germline V gene has CDR1 SGHDN and CDR2 FVKESK. This CDR3 is built from 18 residues. The germline V and J ends were trimmed by 1 base and 0 bases, with 18 bases remaining between them. Here the CDR3 reads CASSQVGWGLTVNTEAFF. The CDR3 nucleotides read TGTGCCAGCAGCCAAGTGGGGTGGGGGCTGACAGTGAACACTGAAGCTTTCTTT.

The chain employs TRBV2 and TRBJ1-5; tentatively, D is TRBD1 (5 bases). Germline values: CDR1 SNHLY, CDR2 FYNNEI. Trimming took 6 bases from V and 7 from J, leaving 16 bases between them. The CDR3 has 14 residues. CDR3 DNA: TGTGCCAGCAGGGTTCAGGGAGGAGGGCAGCCCCAGCATTTT. It yields the protein CASRVQGGGQPQHF.

V usage is TRBV9 and J usage is TRBJ1-3, with unresolved D. This CDR3 spans 15 amino acids. Germline CDR1 SGDLS, CDR2 YYNGEE. Trimming took off 5 bases at V and 0 bases at J, with 12 bases between the two ends. The CDR3 DNA follows: TGTGCCAGCAGGAGGGAACCTTTCTCTGGAAACACCATATATTTT. As protein: CASRREPFSGNTIYF.

V gene TRBV7-3 combines with J gene TRBJ1-1, with TRBD1 identical over 7 bases. The V and J ends lost 5 bases and 1 base, in that order; junction bases with no gene match: 7. Germline V gives CDR1 SGHTA, CDR2 FQGTGA. This CDR3 has 15 amino acids. CDR3 in DNA: TGTGCCAGCAGCCTTGGGACAGCCAAGAACACTGAAGCTTTCTTT. The encoded protein is CASSLGTAKNTEAFF.

V and J are TRBV30 and TRBJ1-4, with D perhaps matching TRBD1 (5 bases). The length of the CDR3 is 15 residues. The V end was cut by 2 bases, the J end by 0 bases, with 10 bases between. Germline values: CDR1 GTSNPN, CDR2 SVGIG (reference sequence). This CDR3 is CAWSLDRTTNEKLFF. The CDR3 nucleotides read TGTGCCTGGAGTCTCGACAGAACAACTAATGAAAAACTGTTTTTT.

Only a few counts were recorded for this clone. The CDR3 coding sequence is TGTGCCAGCAGCCCACGACAGGGGGCGGGCGAGCAGTACTTC. Translated, it gives CASSPRQGAGEQYF. The chain couples TRBV11-3 to TRBJ2-7; 10 positions agree with TRBD1. Germline lookup yields CDR1 SGHNT and CDR2 YENEEA. The CDR3 length is 14 residues. V lost 5 bases and J lost 6; bases outside the gene matches: 7.

The chain uses TRBV18 and TRBJ2-2, with 7 bases identical to TRBD2. Germline V gene lookup returns CDR1 KGHSH and CDR2 LQKENI. The V gene end was trimmed by 3 bases and the J gene end by 1 base; junction bases not matched to a gene: 14. The CDR3 runs 19 residues. CDR3 sequence: CASSPRSGIIRKNTGELFF. CDR3 in DNA: TGTGCCAGCTCACCTCGGAGCGGGATCATCAGAAAGAACACCGGGGAGCTGTTTTTT.